Included here is one T cell receptor (beta chain) sequence, with context. This clone was counted once. Which antigen it targets is not known. It has no much larger one-base neighbor in the sample; base qualities were not kept. The data belong to a study of CD4 T cells in relation to SARS-CoV-2 and coronaviruses (dated by TCRdb to the early 2020s). Background on the whole study: In the ViraFEST assay, PBMCs were cultured with antigen for under twelve days, after which TCR beta CDR3s were sequenced to identify antigen-specific clonal expansions. An HIV-1 Nef peptide pool or a culture without peptide was used as the negative reference condition. HLA restriction was mapped for shared crossreactive spike epitopes using patient-derived lymphoblastoid cell lines. The study assessed, at the TCR clonotype level, memory CD4+ T cell crossreactivity between SARS-CoV-2 and common cold coronavirus spike proteins. Samples from a few pre-COVID donors and the naive versus memory experiments were sequenced with the Adaptive Biotechnologies TCR-sequencing kit; other data were Illumina-based. For other donors in the study, expansion assays were sequenced with a different, Illumina-based TCR-beta assay.

CD4+ T cells from unexposed donors were collected before the COVID-19 pandemic (2011-2018). Following 10 days of culture, the EasySep CD4+ T cell isolation kit was used to isolate CD4+ T cells. As far as cell numbers permitted, CD4+ T cells from unexposed donors were tested for reactivity against SARS-CoV-2 S and N as well as four spike pools from common cold coronaviruses. Around 1.9 million PBMCs per well were cultured in IMDM with about 5.5% human AB serum and 9.5 to 10 IU/ml IL-2. Half of the culture medium was replaced with fresh IL-2-containing medium on days 3 and 7. Each peptide culture condition was generally run in triplicate replicate wells. Leukapheresis product for the unexposed donors was purchased commercially. Ficoll-Paque PLUS gradient centrifugation was used to isolate PBMCs from leukapheresis product or whole blood. PBMCs were either cryopreserved at -140°C or used fresh in the expansion assay. The QIAamp Micro DNA Kit was used to extract genomic DNA from the CD4+ T cells.

Summary of the overall study and its limitations: Because the crossreactivity analysis focused on spike protein, crossreactivity against other viral proteins was not assessed. Memory CD4+ clonotypes crossrecognizing SARS-CoV-2 and at least one common cold coronavirus spike were found in 60% to 75% of donors. Compared with monoreactive clones, crossreactive clones had significantly weaker SARS-CoV-2-driven expansion, a result consistent with antigenic imprinting. Small numbers of patients and of tested TCRs were a limitation of the study. Because no donor provided both pre-pandemic and post-infection samples, tracing the source of pre-existing responses was limited.

Libraries came from the immunoSEQ multiplex PCR assay. The paper's data handling went like this. During preprocessing, nonproductive sequences were discarded, as were any CDR3s that did not begin with C, did not end with F or W, or were shorter than 7 amino acids. Antigen-specific clonotypes were called with the MANAFEST web app, based on expansion relative to reference and other culture wells. A clone counted as positive if significantly expanded in 2 of 3 replicate wells versus the reference culture at FDR below 0.05. Positive clones also required significant expansion versus all other tandem wells and an odds ratio above 5. After three terminal residues were trimmed from each end, CDR3 homology was quantified as pairwise Levenshtein distance using the stringdist R package. TCRdb mirrors the immuneACCESS table, restricted to in-frame sequences. Some clones are absent from its copies; in checked studies, under half trace to an unresolved V gene, and the reason for the others is unknown. V and J calls and clone size come straight from that table; D and trimming were deduced from the DNA. This sample gives more than 25,000 clones in total; approximately 70% of them show up just once. The ten top clones hold about a fifth of the sample.

The sequencing sample was made of CD4+ T cells from PBMCs, cultured in vitro. The TCR comes from a human donor in good health.

CDR3 protein: CASREQTAGNTIYF. The nucleotide sequence reads as follows: TGCGCCAGCAGGGAACAGACCGCCGGAAACACCATATATTTT. Recombination joined TRBV5-1 with TRBJ1-3, with the D gene call left open. The cysteine opens and the phenylalanine closes a CDR3 of 14 amino acids. Just CDR3 DNA is preserved here, 42 bases in frame from base 1. In the germline V gene, CDR1 corresponds to SGHRS and CDR2 to YFSETQ. V and J lose 5 bases and 4 bases, and a span of 13 bases separates them.